The rows below give T cell receptor beta chains drawn from one sample of a study of post-analysis software for immune sequencing data. TCRdb analysed the PCR reads with MiXCR anew, one entry per CDR3 protein. The table has some 690,000 distinct CDR3 sequences, 30% seen once. Input material: blood. The receptor set was obtained from a girl aged 10-17 years with multiple sclerosis. CDR3s include the opening cysteine and the closing phenylalanine or tryptophan. Each record gives: J gene, V gene, clone size, D gene, CDR3 DNA, CDR3 protein. The D gene is left open where the match is weak. The size field is filled for only some rows; it gives once, few, many or a size class.

J gene: TRBJ1-2
V gene: TRBV7-9
clone size: .
D gene: .
CDR3 DNA: TGTGCCAGCAGCCCTGCTGGGCTGAACTATGGCTACACCTTC
CDR3 protein: CASSPAGLNYGYTF

J gene: TRBJ1-1
V gene: TRBV6-5
clone size: .
D gene: .
CDR3 DNA: TGTGCCAGCAGTTACTCAGTCGGAGAAGCTTTCTTT
CDR3 protein: CASSYSVGEAFF

J gene: TRBJ2-7
V gene: TRBV7-2
clone size: .
D gene: TRBD1
CDR3 DNA: TGTGCCAGCAGCTTGGAGACAGGGGGTAGGGAGCAGTACTTC
CDR3 protein: CASSLETGGREQYF

J gene: TRBJ1-2
V gene: TRBV12-3/TRBV12-4
clone size: many
D gene: TRBD1
CDR3 DNA: TGTGCCAGCAGTTTGTCCAGGGGGAAGGATGGCTACACCTTC
CDR3 protein: CASSLSRGKDGYTF

J gene: TRBJ2-3
V gene: TRBV7-2
clone size: .
D gene: .
CDR3 DNA: TGTGCCAGCAGCTTAGCTCTGCGGCCAGATACGCAGTATTTT
CDR3 protein: CASSLALRPDTQYF

J gene: TRBJ2-6
V gene: TRBV6-2/TRBV6-3
clone size: .
D gene: .
CDR3 DNA: TGTGCCATCCGGGACGGCTCTGGGGCCAACGTCCTGACTTTC
CDR3 protein: CAIRDGSGANVLTF

J gene: TRBJ2-1
V gene: TRBV24-1
clone size: .
D gene: TRBD2
CDR3 DNA: TGTGCCACCAGTGTGGGTAGCGGGGGCCCGCGTCTAAATGAGCAGTTCTTC
CDR3 protein: CATSVGSGGPRLNEQFF

J gene: TRBJ2-5
V gene: TRBV7-2
clone size: .
D gene: .
CDR3 DNA: TGTGCCAGCAGCTTGGCGTCTAGAGGGTACCAAGAGACCCAGTACTTC
CDR3 protein: CASSLASRGYQETQYF

J gene: TRBJ1-5
V gene: TRBV7-2
clone size: .
D gene: TRBD1
CDR3 DNA: TGTGCCAGCAGCCCCTTTGCACAGGGGTCAAATCAGCCCCAGCATTTT
CDR3 protein: CASSPFAQGSNQPQHF

J gene: TRBJ2-1
V gene: TRBV9
clone size: few
D gene: TRBD2
CDR3 DNA: TGTGCCAGCAGCGTAGGCGCGGGAGGCCACAGCTCCTACAATGAGCAGTTCTTC
CDR3 protein: CASSVGAGGHSSYNEQFF

J gene: TRBJ2-5
V gene: TRBV6-1
clone size: .
D gene: .
CDR3 DNA: TGTGCCAGCAGTCGGACAAGAGAGGTGGAGACCCAGTACTTC
CDR3 protein: CASSRTREVETQYF

J gene: TRBJ1-3
V gene: TRBV29-1
clone size: .
D gene: .
CDR3 DNA: TGCAGCGTTTGGGGAGGAGACACCATATATTTT
CDR3 protein: CSVWGGDTIYF

J gene: TRBJ2-3
V gene: TRBV3-1
clone size: few
D gene: .
CDR3 DNA: TGTGCCAGCAGCCAAGATCAAGCTGGCTTTGGTACAGATACGCAGTATTTT
CDR3 protein: CASSQDQAGFGTDTQYF

J gene: TRBJ1-1
V gene: TRBV6-5
clone size: .
D gene: .
CDR3 DNA: TGTGCCAGCAGGCGACAGTCTGAAGCTTTCTTT
CDR3 protein: CASRRQSEAFF

J gene: TRBJ2-3
V gene: TRBV5-6
clone size: .
D gene: TRBD2
CDR3 DNA: TGTGCCAGCAGCTTAGCGGGGGCCGTGAGGTTGGCAGATACGCAGTATTTT
CDR3 protein: CASSLAGAVRLADTQYF

J gene: TRBJ2-1
V gene: TRBV7-2
clone size: .
D gene: TRBD2
CDR3 DNA: TGTGCCAGCAGCTTAAGTGTTTGGGCTAGCGGGAGCTCCTACAATGAGCAGTTCTTC
CDR3 protein: CASSLSVWASGSSYNEQFF

J gene: TRBJ1-2
V gene: TRBV2
clone size: .
D gene: .
CDR3 DNA: TGTGCCAGCAACCACGGCGGGAGCAACTATGGCTACACCTTC
CDR3 protein: CASNHGGSNYGYTF

J gene: TRBJ1-2
V gene: TRBV29-1
clone size: .
D gene: TRBD1
CDR3 DNA: TGCAGCGTTGCCCCGGGACAGGGGTCTGGCTACACCTTC
CDR3 protein: CSVAPGQGSGYTF

J gene: TRBJ2-1
V gene: TRBV6-1
clone size: many
D gene: TRBD2
CDR3 DNA: TGTGCCAGCAGTGATCTTGGGGGGGGGTACAATGAGCAGTTCTTC
CDR3 protein: CASSDLGGGYNEQFF

J gene: TRBJ2-7
V gene: TRBV5-1
clone size: .
D gene: .
CDR3 DNA: TGCGCCAGCAGCGTGATTCGACGGGACGAGCAGTACTTC
CDR3 protein: CASSVIRRDEQYF

J gene: TRBJ2-3
V gene: TRBV9
clone size: few
D gene: TRBD1
CDR3 DNA: TGTGCCAGCAGCGTAGAAGTAACAGGGGGCACAGATACGCAGTATTTT
CDR3 protein: CASSVEVTGGTDTQYF

J gene: TRBJ1-1
V gene: TRBV29-1
clone size: few
D gene: .
CDR3 DNA: TGCAGCGTTGATCTGGCTCCGCAAGCTTTCTTT
CDR3 protein: CSVDLAPQAFF

J gene: TRBJ2-3
V gene: TRBV29-1
clone size: .
D gene: TRBD2
CDR3 DNA: TGCAGCGTCCCGGGACTAGCGGGGTCCCTCACAGATACGCAGTATTTT
CDR3 protein: CSVPGLAGSLTDTQYF

J gene: TRBJ1-2
V gene: TRBV10-3
clone size: .
D gene: TRBD1
CDR3 DNA: TGTGCCATCAGGGAGCTGGACAGGGACTATGGCTACACCTTC
CDR3 protein: CAIRELDRDYGYTF

J gene: TRBJ1-1
V gene: TRBV7-2
clone size: .
D gene: TRBD1
CDR3 DNA: TGTGCCAGCAGCCACCGGACAGGGGGCCTACTGAACACTGAAGCTTTCTTT
CDR3 protein: CASSHRTGGLLNTEAFF

J gene: TRBJ2-2
V gene: TRBV4-1
clone size: once
D gene: TRBD2
CDR3 DNA: TGCGCCAGCAGGAAATTCCCCCAGGGACTAGCAGCGAACACCGGGGAGCTGTTTTTT
CDR3 protein: CASRKFPQGLAANTGELFF

J gene: TRBJ1-4
V gene: TRBV28
clone size: .
D gene: .
CDR3 DNA: TGTGCCACCCTCTCGCCGGCAGAATATAATGAAAAACTGTTTTTT
CDR3 protein: CATLSPAEYNEKLFF

J gene: TRBJ2-1
V gene: TRBV7-8
clone size: .
D gene: .
CDR3 DNA: TGTGCCAGCATCCCCCTAGGGGCCTACAATGAGCAGTTCTTC
CDR3 protein: CASIPLGAYNEQFF

J gene: TRBJ2-2
V gene: TRBV5-1
clone size: .
D gene: .
CDR3 DNA: TGCGCCAGCAGCTTGTTATACACCGGGGAGCTGTTTTTT
CDR3 protein: CASSLLYTGELFF